This passage covers 31 T cell receptor beta chains from one sample sequenced in a study of molecular identifiers for immune sequencing clone quantification. TCRdb passed the PCR reads through MiXCR, listing each CDR3 protein once. The sample comprises 50,000 to 75,000 distinct CDR3 sequences, around 19% of which are singletons, and over 1.1% rests with the top ten. Sequenced sample: naive CD8+ T cells from blood, with Jurkat cell RNA spiked in. This sample's subset: FACS-sorted CD8+CD4-CCR7+CD45RA+ naive T cells. The receptors shown here come from a human donor in good health. Some libraries in this study had Jurkat cell RNA spiked in.

There are many counts of this clonotype. V is TRBV7-9 and J is TRBJ2-5; 8 bases agree with TRBD2. Unmatched junction bases numbered 18, after V lost 6 bases and J lost 0 bases. The CDR3 runs to 19 residues. CDR1 and CDR2 from the germline V gene are SEHNR and FQNEAQ (reference sequence). The CDR3 loop reads CASSPERASGLAYQETQYF. The DNA of the CDR3 is TGTGCCAGCAGTCCCGAGCGGGCTAGCGGGCTTGCGTACCAAGAGACCCAGTACTTC.

In its sample, this clonotype was seen many times. The chain couples TRBV19 to TRBJ2-6, with no clear D. This CDR3 spans 16 amino acids. Trimming pared 3 bases from V and 0 bases from J, leaving 9 bases between. Germline-derived CDR1 and CDR2 are LNHDA and SQIVND (reference sequence). The CDR3 nucleotides read TGTGCCAGTAGTATGACGGCCTACTCTGGGGCCAACGTCCTGACTTTC. This sequence encodes CASSMTAYSGANVLTF.

In this sample, this clonotype turned up many times. The chain carries TRBV7-2 and TRBJ2-3; 9 positions match TRBD2. Germline trimming cut 9 bases from V and 3 bases from J; bases unmatched to any gene: 7. The CDR3 sequence is 14 residues long. The germline V gene has CDR1 SGHTA and CDR2 FQGNSA. The CDR3 nucleotides read TGTGCCAGTTTTAGCGGGAGAGGTACAGATACGCAGTATTTT. Its protein is CASFSGRGTDTQYF.

This clonotype was seen ten or more times. V is TRBV5-1 and J is TRBJ2-7; D may be TRBD1 (5 bases). V was pared by 3 bases and J by 3 bases, with 7 bases between. This CDR3 contains 12 residues. In germline, CDR1 is SGHRS, CDR2 YFSETQ. The CDR3 DNA reads TGCGCCAGCAGCTATCAGGGCTACGAGCAGTACTTC. Amino acids: CASSYQGYEQYF. The full variable domain, rest sourced from reference TRBV5-1 and TRBJ2-7, is KAGVTQTPRYLIKTRGQQVTLSCSPISGHRSVSWYQQTPGQGLQFLFEYFSETQRNKGNFPGRFSGRQFSNSRSEMNVSTLELGDSALYLCASSYQGYEQYFGPGTRLTVT.

Comments on this clonotype: This may be a read error: a much more frequent sequence differs by one nucleotide. The chain links TRBV7-9 to TRBJ2-2; D not certain. The CDR3 is 12 amino acids. Germline V gene sequence: CDR1 SEHNR, CDR2 FQNEAQ (reference sequence). The chain's CDR3 is CASRQNAGELFF. The DNA of the CDR3 is TGTGCCAGCCGGCAGAACGCCGGGGAGCTGTTTTTT.

Only a few counts were recorded for this clonotype. The chain recombines TRBV6-2 or TRBV6-3 with TRBJ2-7; 15 bases are a match to TRBD2. V shed 5 bases, J shed 2 bases, and the junction held 10 bases outside the gene matches. CDR1 and CDR2 from the germline V gene are MNHEY and SVGEGT. The CDR3 extends over 18 amino acids. The CDR3 is CASSTPGLAGGPTYEQYF. CDR3 DNA sequence: TGTGCCAGCAGTACACCGGGACTAGCGGGAGGCCCTACCTACGAGCAGTACTTC.

J is TRBJ2-1 and V is TRBV7-9; D possibly corresponds to TRBD2 (6 bases). The V end lost 3 bases, the J end lost 9 bases, and 18 bases lay between the germline ends. The V gene's germline CDR1 is SEHNR and CDR2 FQNEAQ (reference sequence). CDR3 length equals 15 residues. As DNA, the CDR3 is TGTGCCAGCAGCTTGGCAACTGGCGGGAATACTGAGCAGTTCTTC. This translates into CASSLATGGNTEQFF.

This clonotype was found many times. V usage is TRBV19 and J usage is TRBJ2-7; no definite D call. The germline V and J ends were trimmed by 10 bases and 0 bases, with 13 bases remaining between them. The CDR3 extends over 13 amino acids. Per germline, CDR1 LNHDA and CDR2 SQIVND (reference sequence). CDR3 in DNA: TGTGCCACTGGCGCCGGAGCCTCCTACGAGCAGTACTTC. Translating it yields CATGAGASYEQYF. The complete variable domain, with remaining parts taken from reference TRBV19 and TRBJ2-7, reads DGGITQSPKYLFRKEGQNVTLSCEQNLNHDAMYWYRQDPGQGLRLIYYSQIVNDFQKGDIAEGYSVSREKKESFPLTVTSAQKNPTAFYLCATGAGASYEQYFGPGTRLTVT.

With regard to this clonotype: One base away lies a much larger clone, so this may be a sequencing read error. The rearrangement links TRBV30 to TRBJ2-1, with 11 bases matching TRBD2. This CDR3 is 14 amino acids long. CDR1 is GTSNPN, CDR2 SVGIG, per germline (reference sequence). CDR3 sequence reads: CAWGTSGLHNGQFF. The DNA of the CDR3 is TGTGCCTGGGGGACTAGCGGACTCCACAATGGGCAGTTCTTC.

This clonotype has more than one count but fewer than ten. This clone may be a read error of a much larger clone one base away. The genes are TRBV10-3 and TRBJ2-7, with TRBD2 matching over 7 bases. J was trimmed by 6 bases and V by 4 bases; bases with no gene match: 9. This CDR3 is built from 14 residues. Germline CDR1 reads ENHRY; CDR2 reads SYGVKD. The CDR3 loop reads CAISVGREPGEQYF. The CDR3 DNA follows: TGTGCCATCAGTGTAGGGCGGGAGCCAGGCGAGCAGTACTTC.

Comment on this clonotype: A much larger clone differs from this one at a single base, so this may be a read error. The chain recombines TRBV11-1 with TRBJ2-7, with a weak D call TRBD2 (5 bases). Trimming removed 5 bases from V and 1 base from J, with 12 bases in between. Germline V gives CDR1 SGHAT, CDR2 FQDESV (reference sequence). CDR3 length: 14 residues. CDR3 sequence: CASSDLAESYEQYF. In nucleotides, the CDR3 is TGTGCCAGCAGCGATCTAGCCGAATCCTACGAGCAGTACTTC.

This clonotype was observed at least ten times. This chain links TRBV7-9 with TRBJ2-7; 8 bases are shared with TRBD2. Germline CDR1 and CDR2: SEHNR and FQNEAQ (reference sequence). With 3 bases clipped from V and 3 bases from J, the junction kept 7 bases outside the gene matches. The CDR3 covers 15 residues. Here the CDR3 reads CASSLAAGDYYEQYF. CDR3 DNA sequence: TGTGCCAGCAGCTTGGCAGCGGGAGATTACTACGAGCAGTACTTC.

A note on this clonotype: A much larger clone lies one base from this, so it may be a read error. The chain couples TRBV9 to TRBJ2-1; D call uncertain. The CDR3 is 18 amino acids. Per germline, CDR1 SGDLS and CDR2 YYNGEE. CDR3 region: CASGVAPDTGIGYNEQFF. Here the CDR3 DNA reads TGTGCCAGCGGCGTAGCTCCCGACACGGGTATCGGCTACAATGAGCAGTTCTTC.

The genes are TRBV6-5 and TRBJ2-7, with TRBD2 matching 7 bases. The CDR3 loop spans 14 amino acids. CDR1 and CDR2 (germline): MNHEY, SVGAGI. V lost 3 bases and J lost 2; bases outside the gene matches: 4. In nucleotides, the CDR3 is TGTGCCAGCAGTTATCGCGGGAGTCCCTACGAGCAGTACTTC. Amino acids: CASSYRGSPYEQYF.

Turning to this clonotype: Possible read error: a much larger clone is one base away. This chain joins TRBV6-5 and TRBJ2-1; D uncertain. CDR1 MNHEY and CDR2 SVGAGI come from the germline V gene. The CDR3 consists of 15 residues. The CDR3 spells CASRIDGARWDERFF. CDR3 DNA: TGTGCCAGCAGGATCGACGGAGCGCGCTGGGATGAGCGGTTCTTC.

This clonotype was recorded many times. This chain joins TRBV4-1 and TRBJ1-1; D is perhaps TRBD1 (5 bases). The V and J ends lost 8 bases and 8 bases respectively, with 18 bases between them. CDR1 and CDR2 from the germline V gene are MGHRA and YSYEKL. The CDR3 is 13 amino acids. CDR3 sequence: CASAQGRQSEAFF. CDR3 DNA sequence: TGCGCCAGCGCCCAGGGTCGACAGTCCGAAGCTTTCTTT.

Many counts were recorded for this clonotype. The chain has TRBV4-3 and TRBJ2-1; D might be TRBD2 (6 bases). From germline, CDR1 is LGHNA and CDR2 YSLEER. Trimming pared 2 bases from V and 2 bases from J, leaving 7 bases between. CDR3 length: 14 residues. The CDR3 DNA reads as TGCGCCAGCAGCCAATCTAGCGCCTACAATGAGCAGTTCTTC. It codes for CASSQSSAYNEQFF.

V is TRBV28 and J is TRBJ2-7, with D possibly being TRBD1 (6 bases). Trimming left V 4 bases short and J 2 bases short, with 15 bases between. Germline V gene data show CDR1 as MDHEN and CDR2 as SYDVKM. CDR3 length: 15 amino acids. The CDR3 loop is CASSWATGSPYEQYF. The CDR3 region has the DNA TGTGCCAGCAGTTGGGCCACAGGGTCCCCCTACGAGCAGTACTTC. Drawing the rest from reference TRBV28 and TRBJ2-7, the complete variable domain is DVKVTQSSRYLVKRTGEKVFLECVQDMDHENMFWYRQDPGLGLRLIYFSYDVKMKEKGDIPEGYSVSREKKERFSLILESASTNQTSMYLCASSWATGSPYEQYFGPGTRLTVT.

This rearrangement joins TRBV11-3 to TRBJ2-3; tentative D call: TRBD2 (5 bases). Trimming removed 6 bases from V and 1 base from J, with 8 bases in between. The germline V gene encodes CDR1 SGHNT and CDR2 YENEEA. The CDR3 length is 13 residues. Here the CDR3 reads CASREAGTDTQYF. The CDR3 nucleotides read TGTGCCAGCAGGGAAGCGGGCACAGATACGCAGTATTTT.

Notes on this clonotype: A much more abundant neighbour one base away suggests this may be a read error. This sequence joins TRBV4-1 and TRBJ2-7; no clear D gene. The CDR3 is 15 residues long. Per the germline V gene, CDR1 is MGHRA and CDR2 is YSYEKL. CDR3 sequence reads: CASGQELGYTYEQYF. The CDR3 bases are TGCGCCAGCGGCCAAGAGCTTGGGTACACCTACGAGCAGTACTTC.

This clonotype was detected many times. The chain links TRBV18 to TRBJ2-7; the D gene is possibly TRBD2 (5 bases). Between the trimmed V and J ends, which lost 6 bases and 5 bases, there was a span of 20 bases. This CDR3 has 15 residues. CDR1 is KGHSH, CDR2 LQKENI, per germline. The CDR3 DNA reads as TGTGCCAGCTCGGAGGTTGGCACGTTAGCCCACGAGCAGTACTTC. This codes for CASSEVGTLAHEQYF. The full variable domain, its missing parts supplied by reference TRBV18 and TRBJ2-7, is NAGVMQNPRHLVRRRGQEARLRCSPMKGHSHVYWYRQLPEEGLKFMVYLQKENIIDESGMPKERFSAEFPKEGPSILRIQQVVRGDSAAYFCASSEVGTLAHEQYFGPGTRLTVT.

The chain joins TRBV9 to TRBJ2-1, with 8 bases identical to TRBD1. The germline V gene has CDR1 SGDLS and CDR2 YYNGEE. V trimming: 2 bases; J trimming: 6 bases; junction bases outside the gene matches: 7. The CDR3 runs 15 residues. DNA of the CDR3: TGTGCCAGCAGCGTTTCAGGGGGCGCGGCCAATGAGCAGTTCTTC. This translates into CASSVSGGAANEQFF.

This clonotype was seen repeatedly, ten times or more. This chain's CDR3 is CASSLVANEQFF. The DNA for the CDR3 is TGTGCCAGCAGCTTAGTCGCCAATGAGCAGTTCTTC. The chain combines TRBV7-9 with TRBJ2-1, with D hard to call. This CDR3 has 12 residues. Germline V gene sequence: CDR1 SEHNR, CDR2 FQNEAQ (reference sequence). V lost 1 base, J lost 6 bases, and 4 bases lay in between.

This clonotype was detected only a few times. The V call is TRBV27, the J call TRBJ2-7, with 13 bases identical to TRBD2. Germline CDR1 is MNHEY and CDR2 is SMNVEV (reference sequence). The V segment lost 2 bases and the J segment 3 bases; nucleotides outside the gene matches: 1. This CDR3 contains 15 residues. The CDR3 DNA reads as TGTGCCAGCAGTTTAGGACTAGCGGGAGACTACGAGCAGTACTTC. Translating gives CASSLGLAGDYEQYF.

As concerns this clonotype: Just one base apart from a much larger clone, this may be a read error. This chain links TRBV28 with TRBJ2-7; no clear D gene. Per germline, CDR1 MDHEN and CDR2 SYDVKM. The CDR3 covers 15 residues. The CDR3 DNA is TGTGTCAGCAGTTCATTGCAGCCCGCGGTGTACGAGCAGTACTTC. It encodes CVSSSLQPAVYEQYF.

This clonotype was counted ten times or more. The chain uses TRBV27 and TRBJ2-4; D may match TRBD1 or TRBD2 (6 bases each). Germline CDR1 and CDR2: MNHEY and SMNVEV (reference sequence). The CDR3 covers 19 residues. The germline V and J ends were trimmed by 4 bases and 0 bases, with 22 bases remaining between them. The CDR3 sequence is CASSSAWTVEGLAKNIQYF. As DNA, the CDR3 is TGTGCCAGCAGTTCCGCATGGACAGTGGAGGGTCTAGCCAAAAACATTCAGTACTTC.

The sample holds a few counts of this clonotype. This is likely a read error, given that the CDR3 carries no conserved phenylalanine or tryptophan at its end. The chain has TRBV27 and TRBJ1-5; 9 bases line up with TRBD1. Germline V gene lookup returns CDR1 MNHEY and CDR2 SMNVEV (reference sequence). This CDR3 is 15 amino acids long. Trimming took 6 bases from V and 5 from J; bases not matched to a gene: 8. CDR3 sequence reads: CASRPRDRDHQPQHL. CDR3 sequence (DNA): TGTGCCAGCAGACCCCGGGACAGGGACCATCAGCCCCAGCATCTT.

This clonotype has ten or more counts. The rearrangement uses TRBV7-9 and TRBJ1-2; D is undetermined. CDR1 and CDR2 from the germline V gene are SEHNR and FQNEAQ (reference sequence). V was clipped by 3 bases and J by 2 bases, with 13 bases between them. This CDR3 contains 15 residues. The CDR3 spells CASSFGLGINYGYTF. In DNA form, the CDR3 reads TGTGCCAGCAGCTTTGGGCTGGGGATCAACTATGGCTACACCTTC. Based on the CDR3 plus reference TRBV7-9 and TRBJ1-2, the full variable domain is DTGVSQNPRHKITKRGQNVTFRCDPISEHNRLYWYRQTLGQGPEFLTYFQNEAQLEKSRLLSDRFSAERPKGSFSTLEIQRTEQGDSAMYLCASSFGLGINYGYTFGSGTRLTVV.

The sample holds many counts of this clonotype. This chain connects TRBV20-1 to TRBJ2-7; D possibly corresponds to TRBD1 (5 bases). CDR3 length equals 14 residues. V shed 6 bases and J shed 3 bases, with 18 bases lying between them. CDR1 is DFQATT, CDR2 SNEGSKA, per germline (reference sequence). CDR3 DNA sequence: TGCAGTGCCCCGACACCCGACAGAGTCTACGAGCAGTACTTC. This gives the protein CSAPTPDRVYEQYF.

Note on this clonotype: It may be a read error: a sequence one base away is much more abundant. The chain carries TRBV19 and TRBJ2-2; D uncertain. Germline V gene data show CDR1 as LNHDA and CDR2 as SQIVND (reference sequence). The CDR3 has 14 amino acids. The germline V and J ends were trimmed by 3 bases and 4 bases, with 9 bases remaining between them. The DNA of the CDR3 is TGTGCCAGTAGTATGGGCACGAGCACCGGGGAGCTGTTTTTT. This gives the protein CASSMGTSTGELFF.

The V gene is TRBV6-5, the J gene TRBJ1-1; D ambiguous. Trimming shortened V by 1 base and J by 4 bases, and 10 bases separated the two germline ends. The CDR3 length is 14 residues. The germline V gene encodes CDR1 MNHEY and CDR2 SVGAGI. The DNA for the CDR3 is TGTGCCAGCAGTTACTTAGAGGGAAGCACTGAAGCTTTCTTT. Its translation: CASSYLEGSTEAFF.